Following are 20 T cell receptor beta chains from one sample sequenced in a study of tumor and adjacent non-tumor tissue in lung cancer. RNA was extracted from bulk tissue without any cell sorting. The normal lung tissue was taken more than 3 cm from the tumor edge. The library came from three nested PCR rounds adapted from ARM-PCR protocols. TCRdb reanalysed the multiplex PCR reads using MiXCR and keeps one entry per CDR3 protein. This sample has over 80,000 distinct CDR3 sequences, with 80% found just once. The sequenced material came from distant non-tumor lung tissue. These receptors came from a man aged 55 to 69 with small cell lung cancer.

This clonotype appeared a few times. A read error is possible here, since a much larger clone lies one base away. This rearrangement joins TRBV11-2 to TRBJ2-3; 8 bases align to TRBD1. The CDR3 is 14 amino acids. The V gene's germline CDR1 is SGHAT and CDR2 FQNNGV. CDR3 in amino acids: CVSSLVQGAGTQYF. CDR3 coding DNA: TGTGTCAGCAGCTTAGTTCAGGGGGCAGGTACGCAGTATTTT. The full variable domain, its missing parts supplied by reference TRBV11-2 and TRBJ2-3, is EAGVAQSPRYKIIEKRQSVAFWCNPISGHATLYWYQQILGQGPKLLIQFQNNGVVDDSQLPKDRFSAERLKGVDSTLKIQPAKLEDSAVYLCVSSLVQGAGTQYFGPGTRLTVL.

As to this clonotype: Lacking the conserved final phenylalanine or tryptophan, this CDR3 likely reflects a read error. V usage is TRBV11-2 and J usage is TRBJ2-3; maybe TRBD2 (6 bases). Germline CDR1 is SGHAT and CDR2 is FQNNGV. This CDR3 region has 15 residues. The CDR3 spells CASSEAGIRTDTQYL. The CDR3 region has the DNA TGTGCGAGCAGCGAGGCGGGGATTCGCACAGATACGCAGTATCTT.

As to this clonotype: A read error may produce the germline difference seen at one junction end. The V call is TRBV11-2, the J call TRBJ1-2, with a weak D call TRBD1 (5 bases). The length of the CDR3 is 13 residues. Germline V gene lookup returns CDR1 SGHAT and CDR2 FQNNGV. The CDR3 region is CASDDSDNYSYTF. The CDR3 DNA is TGTGCCAGCGACGACAGCGATAACTATAGCTACACCTTC.

This clonotype was detected ten times or more. This chain links TRBV5-1 with TRBJ2-3, with 9 nucleotides matching TRBD2. From germline, CDR1 is SGHRS and CDR2 YFSETQ. The CDR3 sequence is 16 residues long. J gave up 2 bases and V 0 bases, and 4 bases lay outside the gene matches. Here the CDR3 DNA reads TGCGCCAGCAGCTTGGGGACTAGCGTTTACACAGATACGCAGTATTTT. The encoded protein is CASSLGTSVYTDTQYF.

V is TRBV5-4 and J is TRBJ2-1; TRBD1 is a possible D gene (5 bases). The V end lost 6 bases, the J end lost 9 bases, and 28 bases lay between the germline ends. This CDR3 is built from 17 residues. Germline lookup yields CDR1 SGHNT and CDR2 YYREEE (reference sequence). CDR3 protein: CASIPMSLGAGIGEQFF. CDR3 bases: TGTGCCAGCATCCCAATGTCCCTAGGGGCAGGGATAGGTGAGCAGTTCTTC.

This clonotype was seen a handful of times. This sequence joins TRBV20-1 and TRBJ2-3; 12 nucleotides agree with TRBD2. CDR1 DFQATT and CDR2 SNEGSKA come from the germline V gene (reference sequence). Trimming at V came to 3 bases and at J to 0 bases, leaving 7 bases not matched to a gene. The CDR3 has 17 residues. CDR3 amino acids: CSASVLAGGPSTDTQYF. In nucleotides, the CDR3 is TGCAGTGCTAGTGTGCTAGCGGGAGGGCCGAGCACAGATACGCAGTATTTT.

This clonotype has more than one count but fewer than ten. A much larger clone is a single base away; this may be a read error. The chain is built from TRBV29-1 and TRBJ1-1, with D tentatively TRBD1 (6 bases). Germline lookup yields CDR1 SQVTM and CDR2 ANQGSEA. The CDR3 length is 13 residues. Trimming left V 7 bases short and J 1 base short, with 13 bases between. The chain's CDR3 is CSGIGGGNTEAFF. The CDR3 nucleotides are TGCAGCGGAATAGGGGGGGGGAACACTGAAGCTTTCTTT.

Concerning this clonotype itself: The junction does not match germline at one end; this may be a read error. The rearrangement uses TRBV20-1 and TRBJ2-7, with D maybe TRBD2 (6 bases). Germline V gene lookup returns CDR1 DFQATT and CDR2 SNEGSKA (reference sequence). The CDR3 has 14 amino acids. The CDR3 spells CSARALTGDDEEYF. The CDR3 DNA follows: TGCAGTGCTAGAGCTCTCACGGGGGACGACGAGGAGTACTTC.

As regards this clonotype: One junction end disagrees with the germline gene, perhaps due to a read error. This rearrangement joins TRBV5-8 to TRBJ1-5; D is ambiguous. Germline V gives CDR1 SGHTS, CDR2 YDEGEE. The CDR3 is made up of 12 amino acids. Here the CDR3 DNA reads TGTACCAGCAGCTTAACTAATCAGCCCCAGCATTTT. As protein: CTSSLTNQPQHF.

Remarks on this clonotype: A much larger clone differs from this one at a single base, so this may be a read error. This rearrangement joins TRBV11-3 to TRBJ2-1; tentative D call: TRBD1 (6 bases). This CDR3 is 14 amino acids long. Germline V gene data show CDR1 as SGHNT and CDR2 as YENEEA. The CDR3 DNA reads as TGTGCCAGGAGCTGGGCAGGGGCCGAGGGCGAGCAGTTCTTC. Its protein is CARSWAGAEGEQFF.

Worth noting for this clonotype: The germline gene is not matched at one end of the junction; a read error may be the cause. The rearrangement links TRBV11-2 to TRBJ2-1, with D possibly matching TRBD1 (5 bases). This CDR3 comprises 17 residues. Germline V gene lookup returns CDR1 SGHAT and CDR2 FQNNGV. CDR3 residues: CASSLATAQSSYIERFF. The CDR3 DNA is TGTGCCAGCAGCTTAGCGACAGCCCAGAGCTCCTACATTGAGCGGTTCTTC.

A remark on this clonotype: Since a much larger clone is just one base distant, this may be a read error. This chain uses TRBV5-1 with TRBJ2-1; 7 bases match TRBD2. Germline-derived CDR1 and CDR2 are SGHRS and YFSETQ. The junction had 8 bases not matched to a gene; V was cut back by 5 bases and J by 0 bases. This CDR3 has 16 residues. The CDR3 DNA reads as TGCGCCAGCAGATCTGTAGCGGGTAGCTCCTACAATGAGCAGTTCTTC. Its translation is CASRSVAGSSYNEQFF.

This clonotype has at least ten counts. The chain joins TRBV20-1 to TRBJ2-5, with a tentative D call TRBD2 (5 bases). The V and J ends lost 0 bases and 1 base respectively, with 18 bases between them. From germline, CDR1 is DFQATT and CDR2 SNEGSKA (reference sequence). CDR3 size: 17 residues. The CDR3 sequence is CSARDPTSGALQETQYF. In DNA, the CDR3 is TGCAGTGCTAGAGATCCGACAAGCGGAGCACTCCAAGAGACCCAGTACTTC.

Worth noting for this clonotype: As the CDR3 is not closed by the conserved phenylalanine or tryptophan, this likely results from a read error. The DNA is omitted, as the CDR3 cannot be located on it reliably, and the CDR3 follows TCRdb's listing. The chain joins TRBV20-1 to TRBJ1-5. CDR1 DFQATT and CDR2 SNEGSKA come from the germline V gene (reference sequence). The CDR3 is 16 residues long, counting both termini. Here the CDR3 reads CSAERAGFNSKQPQHL.

This clonotype was seen a single time. The junction departs from germline at one end; a sequencing error may be responsible. Here the CDR3 reads CASSSGGGLSSGREHFF. CDR3 nucleotide sequence: TGTGCCAGCAGTTCGGGAGGGGGACTATCGAGTGGTCGTGAGCATTTCTTC. The chain couples TRBV12-3 or TRBV12-4 to TRBJ2-1, with 8 positions matching TRBD2. This CDR3 is 17 amino acids long.

With respect to this clonotype: Relative to the germline gene, one junction end is altered; a read error may explain this. The rearrangement joins TRBV6-5 to TRBJ2-5, with TRBD2 identical over 8 bases. Germline V CDR1 and CDR2: MNHEY, SVGAGI. The CDR3 has 14 residues. CDR3 sequence (DNA): TGTGTCAGCAGTTACCGCGGGGGGCGGGATACCCAGTACTTC. Translating gives CVSSYRGGRDTQYF.

To note about this clonotype: A much larger clone is a single base away; this may be a read error. The gene calls are TRBV7-9 and TRBJ2-3; the D gene is possibly TRBD2 (6 bases). The germline CDR1 and CDR2 sequences are SEHNR and FQNEAQ (reference sequence). The CDR3 is made up of 19 amino acids. Between the trimmed V and J ends, which lost 1 base and 2 bases, there was a span of 22 bases. This chain's CDR3 is CASSLVRPPFQRATDTQYF. The CDR3 nucleotides are TGTGCCAGCAGCTTAGTGCGGCCCCCCTTTCAGCGGGCCACAGATACGCAGTATTTT.

A word on this clonotype: An end of the junction differs from the germline gene, which may be a read error. The chain carries TRBV29-1 and TRBJ2-7, with D perhaps given as TRBD1 or TRBD2 (5 bases each). The germline CDR1 and CDR2 sequences are SQVTM and ANQGSEA. CDR3 length equals 13 residues. The CDR3 DNA sequence: TGCAGCGTTGGGTCGGTGGGGACCTACGAACAGTACTTC. This codes for CSVGSVGTYEQYF.

Turning to this clonotype: At one boundary the junction diverges from the germline segment, which might be a read error. The chain has TRBV4-2 and TRBJ1-1; D unresolved. Germline assignment: CDR1 LGHNA and CDR2 YNFKEQ. CDR3 size: 14 residues. The chain's CDR3 is CASSQDWGLTEALF. The CDR3 coding sequence is TGTGCCAGCAGCCAAGATTGGGGTTTGACTGAAGCTTTATTT.

For this clonotype: A read error may account for a junction end that differs from germline. V usage is TRBV12-3 or TRBV12-4 and J usage is TRBJ2-2; D is possibly TRBD2 (5 bases). This CDR3 is built from 15 residues. The DNA for the CDR3 is TGTGCCAGCAGTTTCCGGGTCGGTAGGACCGGGAAGCTGTTTTTT. This gives the protein CASSFRVGRTGKLFF.